Sequencing of this TCR beta chain was carried out in a study of blood T cell repertoires in COVID-19. Study-wide context: Donors in the United States, Italy and Spain gave samples during acute or convalescent COVID-19.

The germline V and J ends were trimmed by 5 bases and 2 bases, with 13 bases remaining between them. Germline CDR1 and CDR2: SGHNT and YENEEA. This CDR3 region has 15 residues. Study processing details: Cell counts per sample came from amplifying reference gene primers. Sequenced by immunoSEQ multiplex PCR; TCRdb stores in-frame clones only, minus some. That table gives V, J and clone size, and the DNA gave D and trimming. The sample contains some 370,000 clones, around 87% of which appear only once. Recruited during active infection, patients (from Seattle) were subsequently followed longitudinally. The chain employs TRBV11-3 and TRBJ2-1; D is perhaps TRBD2 (6 bases). The TCR was taken from a woman aged 25 to 39 with COVID-19, enrolled during active disease. Sequencing input: peripheral blood. The CDR3 region has the DNA TGTGCCAGCAGCAGGACACGCGGGACCTACAATGAGCAGTTCTTC. Translated: CASSRTRGTYNEQFF.